This entry lists 27 T cell receptor beta chains sequenced from one sample in a study. From the RT-PCR reads, TCRdb called clonotypes with MiXCR, one entry per CDR3 protein. The sample lists 650,000 to 800,000 distinct CDR3 sequences; 14% were seen once. Sequenced: memory CD4+ T cells from blood. The receptors derive from a female donor in good health, serving as a healthy control.

The chain carries TRBV12-3 or TRBV12-4 and TRBJ2-2, with TRBD2 identical over 8 bases. The CDR3 length is 18 residues. The V and J ends lost 6 bases and 1 base, in that order; junction bases with no gene match: 13. DNA of the CDR3: TGTGCCAGCAGCAAGCGGGAGTATGCCCACGGGAACACCGGGGAGCTGTTTTTT. It encodes CASSKREYAHGNTGELFF.

This clonotype has a count of ten or more. This chain connects TRBV12-3 or TRBV12-4 to TRBJ2-1; TRBD2 aligns across 9 bases. Trimming cost V 6 bases and J 11 bases; bases outside gene matches: 14. This CDR3 is 15 amino acids long. The CDR3 loop is CASSPTAGGPGKQFF. The CDR3 region has the DNA TGTGCCAGCAGCCCGACGGCGGGAGGGCCGGGAAAGCAGTTCTTC.

Only a few counts were recorded for this clonotype. The chain links TRBV12-3 or TRBV12-4 to TRBJ1-3; D uncertain. V lost 1 base and J 0 bases, leaving 10 bases between the germline ends. This CDR3 contains 16 residues. The CDR3 loop is CASSLGLSYSGNTIYF. The CDR3 DNA reads as TGTGCCAGCAGTTTAGGGCTCTCTTACTCTGGAAACACCATATATTTT.

This clonotype was observed a few times. V gene TRBV7-2 combines with J gene TRBJ2-1; perhaps TRBD2 as D (6 bases). Germline CDR1 SGHTA, CDR2 FQGNSA. Trimming took off 8 bases at V and 4 bases at J, with 18 bases between the two ends. The CDR3 contains 15 residues. The CDR3 region is CASRGGTGTYNEQFF. CDR3 DNA sequence: TGTGCCAGCCGGGGCGGGACGGGTACTTACAATGAGCAGTTCTTC.

The chain is built from TRBV7-7 and TRBJ2-7, with 7 positions matching TRBD2. With 5 bases clipped from V and 0 bases from J, the junction kept 7 bases outside the gene matches. Germline CDR1 reads SSHAT; CDR2 reads FNYEAQ (reference sequence). There are 15 residues in the CDR3. CDR3 sequence: CASSQGTSASYEQYF. The CDR3 region has the DNA TGTGCCAGCAGCCAAGGCACTAGCGCCTCCTACGAGCAGTACTTC.

This clonotype appeared many times. This chain connects TRBV5-1 to TRBJ1-1; no reliable D call. This CDR3 has 13 amino acids. Trimming removed 3 bases from V and 2 bases from J, with 8 bases in between. Per the germline V gene, CDR1 is SGHRS and CDR2 is YFSETQ. CDR3 amino acids: CASSSGANTEAFF. In DNA, the CDR3 is TGCGCCAGCAGCTCTGGAGCTAACACTGAAGCTTTCTTT. Full variable domain (remainder filled in from reference TRBV5-1 and TRBJ1-1): KAGVTQTPRYLIKTRGQQVTLSCSPISGHRSVSWYQQTPGQGLQFLFEYFSETQRNKGNFPGRFSGRQFSNSRSEMNVSTLELGDSALYLCASSSGANTEAFFGQGTRLTVV.

This clonotype was recorded a few times. The chain employs TRBV20-1 and TRBJ1-1; tentative D call: TRBD1 (6 bases). The V gene's germline CDR1 is DFQATT and CDR2 SNEGSKA (reference sequence). This CDR3 has 14 amino acids. The V and J ends lost 0 bases and 6 bases respectively, with 14 bases between them. The CDR3 DNA sequence: TGCAGTGCTAGAGAGTCCACAGGGAGCCCTGAAGCTTTCTTT. Residues: CSARESTGSPEAFF.

This clonotype was detected only a few times. This chain connects TRBV20-1 to TRBJ2-7; 8 bases map to TRBD1. CDR1 is DFQATT and CDR2 is SNEGSKA in the germline V gene (reference sequence). The CDR3 covers 13 residues. V gave up 1 base and J gave up 5 bases; unmatched junction bases: 4. This chain's CDR3 is CSARGTGFNEQYF. CDR3 DNA sequence: TGCAGTGCTAGAGGGACAGGGTTTAACGAGCAGTACTTC.

This clonotype occurred a few times. This rearrangement joins TRBV27 to TRBJ2-1, with 9 bases that match TRBD1. This CDR3 is 16 amino acids long. Germline CDR1 reads MNHEY; CDR2 reads SMNVEV (reference sequence). Trimming removed 7 bases from V and 4 bases from J; junction bases left unmatched: 11. The CDR3 here is CASIPLDRGSYNEQFF. The DNA of the CDR3 is TGTGCCAGCATCCCCCTGGACAGGGGCTCTTACAATGAGCAGTTCTTC.

This clonotype came up many times. The chain has TRBV5-6 and TRBJ2-7, with D possibly matching TRBD1 (6 bases). CDR3 length: 15 amino acids. Trimming removed 3 bases from V and 0 bases from J, with 13 bases in between. CDR1 SGHDT and CDR2 YYEEEE come from the germline V gene. In nucleotides, the CDR3 is TGTGCCAGCAGCTGGGGGCAGGGGAGCTCCTACGAGCAGTACTTC. Translating it yields CASSWGQGSSYEQYF.

CDR3 amino acids: CASSIYVSRGAGQPQHF. CDR3 sequence (DNA): TGTGCCAGTAGTATTTACGTCAGTCGGGGGGCCGGGCAGCCCCAGCATTTT. This chain uses TRBV19 with TRBJ1-5; weak D call: TRBD1 (6 bases). V lost 3 bases and J lost 7, with 22 bases in between. CDR1 LNHDA and CDR2 SQIVND come from the germline V gene (reference sequence). CDR3 length equals 17 residues.

There are many counts of this clonotype. The gene calls are TRBV25-1 and TRBJ1-5, with D possibly matching TRBD1 (5 bases). This CDR3 has 15 residues. Deletions cut 1 base from V and 10 bases from J, with 17 bases between. Germline loops: CDR1 MGHDK, CDR2 SYGVNS. The CDR3 region is CASSESRAGGGPQHF. The CDR3 bases are TGTGCCAGCAGTGAATCGAGGGCCGGTGGGGGACCCCAGCATTTT.

Points on this clonotype: The CDR3 end shows no conserved phenylalanine or tryptophan, and so a read error is likely. The gene calls are TRBV4-2 and TRBJ2-3; 9 nucleotides line up with TRBD1. The CDR3 is 15 residues long. V shed 1 base, J shed 4 bases, and the junction held 3 bases outside the gene matches. Germline CDR1 and CDR2: LGHNA and YNFKEQ. CDR3 protein: CASSQGDREADTQYL. CDR3 nucleotide sequence: TGTGCCAGCAGCCAAGGGGACAGGGAAGCAGATACGCAGTATCTA.

This clonotype came up a few times. V gene TRBV5-4 combines with J gene TRBJ1-1; weak D call: TRBD1 (6 bases). CDR1 is SGHNT and CDR2 is YYREEE in the germline V gene (reference sequence). V was cut by 0 bases and J by 3 bases, with 15 bases left in between. This CDR3 is 16 amino acids long. CDR3 nucleotide sequence: TGTGCCAGCAGCTTGGGTGGGGGGCGTACGGACACTGAAGCTTTCTTT. Translated, it gives CASSLGGGRTDTEAFF.

This clonotype was counted ten times or more. The chain has TRBV24-1 and TRBJ2-1; D might be TRBD2 (5 bases). Between the trimmed V and J ends, which lost 9 bases and 8 bases, there was a span of 16 bases. CDR3 length: 13 residues. Germline CDR1 and CDR2: KGHDR and SFDVKD. DNA for the CDR3: TGTGCCACCGAGGGATCCGGTTCGGATGAGCAGTTCTTC. Translating gives CATEGSGSDEQFF.

This clonotype was detected many times. The chain has TRBV6-1 and TRBJ2-3; 11 bases agree with TRBD2. CDR1 MNHNS and CDR2 SASEGT come from the germline V gene. The CDR3 loop spans 16 amino acids. V lost 6 bases to trimming and J lost 1 base; unmatched junction nucleotides: 6. CDR3 amino acids: CASRISGGAGTDTQYF. The CDR3 region has the DNA TGTGCCAGCAGAATTAGCGGGGGGGCGGGCACAGATACGCAGTATTTT.

The table lists this clonotype with many counts. The CDR3, as DNA: TGCAGCGTGGAGGATTTTAATGAGCAGTTCTTC. As protein: CSVEDFNEQFF. The gene calls are TRBV29-1 and TRBJ2-1; tentative D call: TRBD2 (5 bases). The CDR3 is 11 residues long. V was pared by 6 bases and J by 7 bases, with 10 bases between. CDR1 and CDR2 from the germline V gene are SQVTM and ANQGSEA.

In this sample, this clonotype turned up a few times. This chain uses TRBV28 with TRBJ2-1, with D possibly TRBD2 on 6 matching bases. Trimming took 6 bases from V and 2 from J, leaving 14 bases between them. Germline V gene sequence: CDR1 MDHEN, CDR2 SYDVKM. The CDR3 sequence is 15 residues long. CDR3 in amino acids: CASRLTSPTYNEQFF. CDR3 sequence (DNA): TGTGCCAGCAGACTCACTAGCCCAACCTACAATGAGCAGTTCTTC.

Only a few counts were recorded for this clonotype. This chain joins TRBV5-6 and TRBJ1-1; D unclear. This CDR3 is built from 15 residues. Germline V CDR1 and CDR2: SGHDT, YYEEEE. V lost 4 bases to trimming and J lost 6 bases, with 19 bases between them. DNA for the CDR3: TGTGCCAGCAGCACACCGACGGACGACCTTTCTGAAGCTTTCTTT. Protein sequence: CASSTPTDDLSEAFF.

The CDR3 loop is CASSFWQQNTEAFF. The CDR3 coding sequence is TGTGCCAGCAGTTTCTGGCAGCAGAACACTGAAGCTTTCTTT. V gene TRBV12-3 or TRBV12-4 combines with J gene TRBJ1-1; no definite D call. Trimming stripped 3 bases from V and 1 base from J, with 9 bases between. The CDR3 loop spans 14 amino acids.

This clonotype was observed many times. The CDR3 here is CASSQDGEQYF. Written as DNA, the CDR3 is TGTGCCAGCAGCCAGGACGGGGAGCAGTACTTC. The chain has TRBV7-2 and TRBJ2-7; D gene unclear. CDR1 is SGHTA and CDR2 is FQGNSA in the germline V gene. V shed 5 bases and J shed 7 bases, with 9 bases lying between them. The CDR3 is made up of 11 amino acids.

The chain combines TRBV4-3 with TRBJ1-2; D is possibly TRBD1 (6 bases). CDR3 length: 15 residues. Between the trimmed V and J ends, which lost 3 bases and 14 bases, there was a span of 25 bases. Germline CDR1 reads LGHNA; CDR2 reads YSLEER. The CDR3 DNA follows: TGCGCCAGCAGCCAGTATACAGGGTCCGGCTATATTAGTACCTTC. Encoded protein: CASSQYTGSGYISTF.

This clonotype has a handful of counts. The chain couples TRBV18 to TRBJ2-7; tentatively, D is TRBD1 or TRBD2 (6 bases each). Trimming cost V 4 bases and J 5 bases, with 21 bases left between them. CDR1 and CDR2 (germline): KGHSH, LQKENI. The CDR3 has 16 residues. The CDR3 region has the DNA TGTGCCAGCTCACGTGCCATTTGGGGGGCCGACGACGAGCAGTACTTC. This gives the protein CASSRAIWGADDEQYF.

The rearrangement links TRBV7-2 to TRBJ2-1; 9 nucleotides align to TRBD2. The CDR3 sequence is 15 residues long. Germline V gives CDR1 SGHTA, CDR2 FQGNSA. With V trimmed by 10 bases and J by 4 bases, 11 bases remained unmatched. The CDR3 DNA reads TGTGCCACCGGTGGGGCGGGAGGGCCTTACAATGAGCAGTTCTTC. This codes for CATGGAGGPYNEQFF.

In this sample, this clonotype turned up a few times. The chain carries TRBV9 and TRBJ1-1; D possibly corresponds to TRBD1 (6 bases). The CDR3 is made up of 14 amino acids. Germline CDR1 SGDLS, CDR2 YYNGEE. Trimming shortened V by 0 bases and J by 5 bases, and 11 bases separated the two germline ends. CDR3 sequence (DNA): TGTGCCAGCAGCGTAGGGGGGGCAGAGACTGAAGCTTTCTTT. Its translation is CASSVGGAETEAFF.

The CDR3 nucleotides are TGTGCCAGCAGCGGGTCGACAGCAGGCGGTGAAAAACTGTTTTTT. It specifies CASSGSTAGGEKLFF. J is TRBJ1-4 and V is TRBV5-6; the D gene is possibly TRBD1 (5 bases). The CDR3 has 15 amino acids. The V gene lost 4 bases and the J gene lost 7 bases, with 17 bases spanning the gap. Per the germline V gene, CDR1 is SGHDT and CDR2 is YYEEEE.

The V gene is TRBV12-3 or TRBV12-4, the J gene TRBJ2-7, with 9 bases lining up with TRBD1. V shed 6 bases, J shed 4 bases, and the junction held 4 bases outside the gene matches. The CDR3 runs to 13 residues. DNA for the CDR3: TGTGCCAGCAGCGGGACAGGGCAGTACGAGCAGTACTTC. Encoded protein: CASSGTGQYEQYF.